This T cell receptor beta chain derives from a study of shared clonotypes between healthy human individuals. Regarding this clone: The target antigen is unknown.

Clones were read by immunoSEQ multiplex PCR, and TCRdb kept only the in-frame ones, dropping some. The table includes about 1.5 million clones, approximately 98% detected once. Study-level points and caveats: It was anticipated that sequencing depth would influence how many clonotypes donors shared.

CDR3 length equals 14 residues. Germline loops: CDR1 KGHSH, CDR2 LQKENI. The V end lost 6 bases, the J end lost 2 bases, and 13 bases lay between the germline ends. The rearrangement links TRBV18 to TRBJ1-1; D not certain. This sequence originates from a man aged 25-45 years in good health. Sequenced input: naive CD4+ T cells sorted from blood. Subset described: CD45RA+ positively selected. In nucleotides, the CDR3 is TGTGCCAGCTCTCCTTCGGCAACTAACACTGAAGCTTTCTTT. Translated: CASSPSATNTEAFF.